This T cell receptor (beta chain) was profiled in a study of blood T cell repertoires in COVID-19. Study in general: In each case, the material was cDNA or gDNA derived from T cells, B-cell-depleted T cells, or PBMCs.

In the original processing: Using reference gene primer amplification, nucleated cell counts were estimated. The table came from immunoSEQ multiplex PCR; TCRdb's copy has only in-frame clones and leaves some out. V, J and clone size reflect that table, while D and trimming were determined from the DNA. The profile shows under 200,000 clones, 86% of them singletons. Enrolment of Seattle patients took place during active infection, and they were followed longitudinally. Germline CDR1 and CDR2: WNHNN and SYGVQD (reference sequence). The V and J ends lost 0 bases and 0 bases respectively, with 9 bases between them. The CDR3 has 16 amino acids. This clone has a count of ten or more.

The TCR comes from a woman in her sixties or seventies with COVID-19, enrolled during active disease. The sequencing sample was made of peripheral blood. The chain employs TRBV10-1 and TRBJ1-5; D unresolved. CDR3 nucleotide sequence: TGCGCCAGCAGTGAGTCTGGGGAGTATAGCAATCAGCCCCAGCATTTT. Protein: CASSESGEYSNQPQHF.